This T cell receptor (beta chain) was captured by sequencing in a study of identical twins. Study outcomes and limitations: Where out-of-frame alpha sequences were twin-shared, they showed excess low generation probability. Within beta out-of-frame sequences, the excess sharing observed between twins was weaker.

As concerns this clonotype: The antigen remains undetermined.

Template switching supplied a universal primer site; unique molecular identifiers were carried on the cDNA. TCRdb used MiXCR to reprocess the 5' RACE reads, holding one entry per CDR3 protein. The sample lists 310,000 or so distinct CDR3 sequences; roughly 9% were seen once. Germline values: CDR1 SEHNR, CDR2 FQNEAQ (reference sequence). The V and J ends lost 4 bases and 8 bases respectively, with 11 bases between them. The CDR3 extends over 13 amino acids. These same records also appear under a second study, on yellow fever vaccine responses in identical twins. This second report adds: Reportedly, twins showed a vaccine T cell response that looked partly convergent and partly personalized.

The clonotype comes from a woman in her late teens or twenties in good health. The chain couples TRBV7-9 to TRBJ1-4; no firm D call. What was sequenced was CD8+ T cells sorted from blood. The CDR3 protein is CASSSPSGEKLFF. In DNA, the CDR3 is TGTGCCAGCAGCTCCCCGAGCGGGGAAAAACTGTTTTTT.